This T cell receptor beta chain was found in a study of OX40 agonist ivuxolimab in advanced cancers. The overall study: Partial responses were observed in three patients, of whom one had hepatocellular carcinoma and two had cutaneous melanoma.

Exclusion of a patient followed from autoimmune disease history or systemic immunosuppression. The CDR3 is 14 residues long. Germline CDR1 SEHNR, CDR2 FQNEAQ (reference sequence). J lost 2 bases, V lost 1 base, and 1 base had no gene match. Clones were read by immunoSEQ multiplex PCR, and TCRdb kept only the in-frame ones, dropping some. The table shows some 64,000 clones, with 80% to 90% occurring only once. The receptor's source is an adult with an advanced solid tumor such as melanoma, head and neck, liver or kidney cancer. The chain joins TRBV7-9 to TRBJ2-5; the match to TRBD1 covers 7 bases. This sample comprised CD4+ or CD8+ T cells sorted from blood, obtained in a trial of the OX40 agonist ivuxolimab. CDR3 sequence reads: CASSLGTGQETQYF. For the CDR3, the DNA is TGTGCCAGCAGCTTAGGGACAGGACAAGAGACCCAGTACTTC.